This TCR beta chain was captured by sequencing in a study of breast tumors, draining lymph nodes, adjacent tissues. Study-level findings and limits: Tumor and nontumor repertoires were significantly more similar in luminal-like than in basal-like breast cancer.

Breast cancer patients provided tissue from their axillary draining lymph nodes. TCRdb used MiXCR to reprocess the multiplex PCR reads, holding one entry per CDR3 protein. The table records 200,000 to 250,000 distinct CDR3 sequences, approximately 31% of them present only once. This clonotype has a count of ten or more. Its antigen remains unknown. Trimming pared 4 bases from V and 5 bases from J, leaving 15 bases between. CDR3 length: 14 residues. Germline CDR1 and CDR2: SGHNT and YYREEE (reference sequence). Sequencing used axillary lymph node tissue. The sequence was obtained from a female donor with breast cancer. Some clones in this sample may be carry-over from other donors' samples. V and J are TRBV5-4 and TRBJ2-5, with a tentative D call TRBD1 (6 bases). The DNA for the CDR3 is TGTGCCAGCAGCCCGGACAGCCGTTTGGAGACCCAGTACTTC. Amino acid sequence: CASSPDSRLETQYF.